This passage covers 23 T cell receptor beta chains from one sample sequenced in a study of Ad26.COV2.S vaccination and SARS-CoV-2 variants. Treatment in this sample: about 20 received Ad26.COV2.S at low or high dose, single or two shots; about 5 received placebo; per-sample allocation not given. Day 63 after the first injection of vaccine or placebo was the sampling time. Sequenced by immunoSEQ multiplex PCR; TCRdb stores in-frame clones only, minus some. The sample holds over 200,000 clones, 85% to 90% seen once. The sample consisted of peripheral blood, taken in a trial of Ad26.COV2.S vaccine versus placebo. All receptors derive from a person between 18 and 65 years old who received the Ad26.COV2.S COVID-19 vaccine or a placebo.

In its sample, this clone was seen once. The CDR3 region is CATSEYNEQFF. In nucleotides, the CDR3 is TGTGCCACCAGTGAATACAATGAGCAGTTCTTC. The chain couples TRBV24-1 to TRBJ2-1; no clear D gene. The V end was cut by 4 bases, the J end by 4 bases, with 1 base between. This CDR3 is 11 amino acids long. Germline CDR1 and CDR2: KGHDR and SFDVKD.

The J gene is TRBJ1-3, the V gene TRBV30, with D perhaps matching TRBD1 (6 bases). The CDR3 totals 14 residues. V was pared by 2 bases and J by 2 bases, with 10 bases between. Germline V gene data show CDR1 as GTSNPN and CDR2 as SVGIG (reference sequence). CDR3 nucleotide sequence: TGTGCCTGGAGTCGGACAGTCACTGGAAACACCATATATTTT. It specifies CAWSRTVTGNTIYF.

The chain carries TRBV7-9 and TRBJ2-5; 16 nucleotides line up with TRBD2. With 6 bases clipped from V and 5 bases from J, the junction kept 9 bases outside the gene matches. The CDR3 consists of 17 residues. Germline CDR1 SEHNR, CDR2 FQNEAQ (reference sequence). The CDR3 loop is CASSSGTSGGAVETQYF. In DNA form, the CDR3 reads TGTGCCAGCAGTTCCGGGACTAGCGGGGGGGCTGTCGAGACCCAGTACTTC.

The chain recombines TRBV24-1 with TRBJ2-1; possibly TRBD2 for D (7 bases). V shed 9 bases and J shed 5 bases, with 19 bases lying between them. CDR1 and CDR2 from the germline V gene are KGHDR and SFDVKD. The CDR3 runs to 15 residues. The CDR3 DNA is TGTGCCACCGCAAAGGGGGGGGCTGGGGACAATGAGCAGTTCTTC. The encoded protein is CATAKGGAGDNEQFF.

The rearrangement links TRBV5-1 to TRBJ2-5; tentatively, D is TRBD2 (6 bases). V was clipped by 4 bases and J by 5 bases, with 18 bases between them. Looked up from germline, CDR1 is SGHRS and CDR2 is YFSETQ. This CDR3 is built from 15 residues. CDR3 sequence: CASSVGGPGRETQYF. CDR3 DNA sequence: TGCGCCAGCAGCGTGGGAGGCCCAGGGCGGGAGACCCAGTACTTC.

This clone was seen a few times. The gene calls are TRBV6-2 or TRBV6-3 and TRBJ1-1, with D maybe TRBD1 (6 bases). This CDR3 is 14 amino acids long. Per the germline V gene, CDR1 is MNHEY and CDR2 is SVGEGT. V dropped 4 bases and J dropped 1 base, with 10 bases sitting between them. CDR3 nucleotides: TGTGCCAGCAGTTCACAGGGAACGAACACTGAAGCTTTCTTT. Translation gives CASSSQGTNTEAFF.

The chain is built from TRBV4-3 and TRBJ2-7, with 7 bases fitting TRBD1. The germline CDR1 and CDR2 sequences are LGHNA and YSLEER. The CDR3 has 15 amino acids. Trimming took 2 bases from V and 2 from J; bases not matched to a gene: 6. The CDR3 bases are TGCGCCAGCAGCCAAAAACAGGGGTTGGCCTACGAGCAGTACTTC. Encoded protein: CASSQKQGLAYEQYF.

The genes are TRBV15 and TRBJ2-7; D is possibly TRBD1 (6 bases). Per germline, CDR1 LNHNV and CDR2 YYDKDF (reference sequence). Trimming left V 1 base short and J 4 bases short, with 11 bases between. This CDR3 has 14 residues. In DNA, the CDR3 is TGTGCCACCAGCAGAGGCCTACAGGGATACGAGCAGTACTTC. Translated, it gives CATSRGLQGYEQYF.

In its sample, this clone was seen a few times. The junction shows a germline mismatch at one end, possibly a read error. The V call is TRBV6-6, the J call TRBJ1-2; D is uncertain. CDR1 and CDR2 from the germline V gene are MNHNY and SVGAGI (reference sequence). There are 15 residues in the CDR3. The CDR3 loop is CASSGLGGSNDGYTF. As DNA, the CDR3 is TGTGCCAGCAGCGGCCTGGGAGGGAGTAACGATGGCTACACCTTC.

V and J are TRBV6-6 and TRBJ1-3; 7 positions agree with TRBD1. V dropped 6 bases and J dropped 0; count of bases not matched to a gene: 8. The V gene's germline CDR1 is MNHNY and CDR2 SVGAGI (reference sequence). This CDR3 contains 16 residues. The CDR3 region is CASRQLGTASGNTIYF. Written as DNA, the CDR3 is TGTGCCAGCAGGCAACTCGGGACAGCCTCTGGAAACACCATATATTTT.

This sequence joins TRBV18 and TRBJ1-1; a possible D gene is TRBD1 (5 bases). This CDR3 is 14 amino acids long. Per the germline V gene, CDR1 is KGHSH and CDR2 is LQKENI. Trimming left V 5 bases short and J 0 bases short, with 10 bases between. The chain's CDR3 is CASSGDLMNTEAFF. CDR3 sequence (DNA): TGTGCCAGCTCAGGGGACCTCATGAACACTGAAGCTTTCTTT.

The CDR3 protein is CASSSGGQRPQHF. The CDR3, as DNA: TGTGCCAGTAGTTCCGGGGGGCAGAGGCCCCAGCATTTT. J is TRBJ1-5 and V is TRBV19; perhaps TRBD1 as D (6 bases). V was trimmed by 5 bases and J by 9 bases, leaving 14 bases between them. Germline V gives CDR1 LNHDA, CDR2 SQIVND (reference sequence). CDR3 length equals 13 residues. Using reference TRBV19 and TRBJ1-5 for the parts outside the CDR3, the full variable domain is DGGITQSPKYLFRKEGQNVTLSCEQNLNHDAMYWYRQDPGQGLRLIYYSQIVNDFQKGDIAEGYSVSREKKESFPLTVTSAQKNPTAFYLCASSSGGQRPQHFGDGTRLSIL.

The sample holds a few counts of this clone. The same CDR3 is also encoded by other DNA sequences in this sample. The rearrangement joins TRBV7-3 to TRBJ2-2; no definite D call. The CDR3 totals 13 residues. Germline values: CDR1 SGHTA, CDR2 FQGTGA. V gave up 0 bases and J gave up 2 bases, with 1 base separating them. The CDR3 is CASSLTNTGELFF. The CDR3 region has the DNA TGTGCCAGCAGCTTAACCAACACCGGGGAGCTGTTTTTT. Variable domain in full (rest from reference TRBV7-3 and TRBJ2-2): GAGVSQTPSNKVTEKGKYVELRCDPISGHTALYWYRQSLGQGPEFLIYFQGTGAADDSGLPNDRFFAVRPEGSVSTLKIQRTERGDSAVYLCASSLTNTGELFFGEGSRLTVL.

This chain links TRBV5-1 with TRBJ1-2; 8 bases are a match to TRBD1. This CDR3 has 13 residues. With V trimmed by 0 bases and J by 6 bases, 1 base remained unmatched. Germline V gives CDR1 SGHRS, CDR2 YFSETQ. The CDR3: CASSLGTGNGYTF. CDR3 DNA sequence: TGCGCCAGCAGCTTGGGGACAGGGAATGGCTACACCTTC.

The chain is built from TRBV28 and TRBJ1-3, with a tentative D call TRBD1 (5 bases). There are 15 residues in the CDR3. The V end was cut by 3 bases, the J end by 4 bases, with 13 bases between. CDR1 is MDHEN and CDR2 is SYDVKM in the germline V gene. The CDR3 spells CASSFSRVNGNTIYF. CDR3 nucleotides: TGTGCCAGCAGTTTCTCCAGGGTGAACGGAAACACCATATATTTT.

This clone was seen more than once but under ten times. V is TRBV7-8 and J is TRBJ1-2, with a weak D call TRBD1 (6 bases). Trimming cost V 1 base and J 4 bases, with 19 bases left between them. Per the germline V gene, CDR1 is SGHVS and CDR2 is FQNEAQ. This CDR3 region has 17 residues. CDR3 nucleotide sequence: TGTGCCAGCAGCTTAGGTCGGCGGCCAGGGGTTGCCTATGGCTACACCTTC. Amino acids: CASSLGRRPGVAYGYTF.

The CDR3 spells CASSAGGGNTGELFF. In nucleotides, the CDR3 is TGTGCCAGCAGTGCGGGGGGCGGGAACACCGGGGAGCTGTTTTTT. The chain has TRBV28 and TRBJ2-2; 8 nucleotides line up with TRBD2. The CDR3 runs 15 residues. Looked up from germline, CDR1 is MDHEN and CDR2 is SYDVKM. V lost 5 bases, J lost 1 base, and 3 bases stayed unmatched.

The chain combines TRBV21-1 with TRBJ2-2; TRBD2, the D gene given by the table, was not confirmed from the DNA. TRBV21-1 is a listed pseudogene. The CDR3 consists of 19 residues. The CDR3 region is CASSNPWGRAGANTGELFF. Here the CDR3 DNA reads TGTGCCAGCAGCAATCCCTGGGGTAGAGCGGGAGCGAACACCGGGGAGCTGTTTTTT.

V and J are TRBV12-1 and TRBJ2-2. TRBV12-1 is a known pseudogene. CDR3 size: 15 residues. As DNA, the CDR3 is TGTGCCAGCAGCTCGGGGGCGGGTGTAACGCGGGAGCTGTTTTTT. Protein product: CASSSGAGVTRELFF.

V is TRBV5-5 and J is TRBJ1-2; D is unresolved. Between the trimmed V and J ends, which lost 4 bases and 4 bases, there was a span of 11 bases. The CDR3 length is 13 residues. Germline V CDR1 and CDR2: SGHKS, YYEKEE (reference sequence). CDR3 region: CASSPGRFYGYTF. CDR3 nucleotides: TGTGCCAGCAGCCCCGGACGGTTCTATGGCTACACCTTC. Combining the CDR3 with reference TRBV5-5 and TRBJ1-2 gives the whole variable domain DAGVTQSPTHLIKTRGQQVTLRCSPISGHKSVSWYQQVLGQGPQFIFQYYEKEERGRGNFPDRFSARQFPNYSSELNVNALLLGDSALYLCASSPGRFYGYTFGSGTRLTVV.

The gene calls are TRBV28 and TRBJ2-5; TRBD1 aligns across 8 bases. The junction had 17 bases not matched to a gene; V was cut back by 5 bases and J by 0 bases. Germline assignment: CDR1 MDHEN and CDR2 SYDVKM. The CDR3 has 19 amino acids. The CDR3 sequence: CASSPDRASGIMYQETQYF. CDR3 nucleotide sequence: TGTGCCAGCAGTCCGGACAGGGCCTCGGGAATCATGTACCAAGAGACCCAGTACTTC.

This clone was recorded many times. The chain couples TRBV6-2 or TRBV6-3 to TRBJ2-3; D is ambiguous. V lost 6 bases and J 2 bases, leaving 12 bases between the germline ends. Germline V gene data show CDR1 as MNHEY and CDR2 as SVGEGT. The CDR3 has 14 amino acids. The CDR3 sequence: CASSPGSHTDTQYF. CDR3 nucleotide sequence: TGTGCCAGCAGCCCCGGGTCCCACACAGATACGCAGTATTTT.

V is TRBV6-2 or TRBV6-3 and J is TRBJ2-7; D not certain. Germline V CDR1 and CDR2: MNHEY, SVGEGT. The V end lost 6 bases, the J end lost 6 bases, and 18 bases lay between the germline ends. The CDR3 runs 14 residues. The CDR3 sequence: CASSPSVGYSEQYF. The CDR3 DNA reads as TGTGCCAGCAGCCCCTCCGTCGGGTATAGCGAGCAGTACTTC.